This TCR beta chain stems from a study of blood T cell repertoires in COVID-19. Study overall: Sites across the United States, Italy and Spain contributed samples from acute and convalescent COVID-19. PBMCs, B-cell-depleted T cells, or T cells were the source of the cDNA or gDNA that made up the material.

Germline V gene data show CDR1 as SGHTA and CDR2 as FQGNSA. The CDR3 sequence is 15 residues long. V lost 5 bases, J lost 1 base, and 5 bases stayed unmatched. In the source study's methods: Reference gene primer amplification gave estimated nucleated cell counts. Using immunoSEQ multiplex PCR, the repertoire was profiled, and TCRdb retains in-frame clones only, with some absent. Clonal size and the V and J genes are those of that table, whereas D and trimming came from the DNA. Of roughly 320,000 clones listed, around 92% are singletons. While infection was still active, Seattle patients were enrolled and then followed longitudinally.

This receptor was taken from a woman in her twenties or thirties with COVID-19, enrolled during active disease. Source material: peripheral blood. The chain employs TRBV7-2 and TRBJ1-1; 9 nucleotides align to TRBD1. CDR3 sequence (DNA): TGTGCCAGCAGCCCCCGGACAGGGGAGAACACTGAAGCTTTCTTT. Translation gives CASSPRTGENTEAFF.